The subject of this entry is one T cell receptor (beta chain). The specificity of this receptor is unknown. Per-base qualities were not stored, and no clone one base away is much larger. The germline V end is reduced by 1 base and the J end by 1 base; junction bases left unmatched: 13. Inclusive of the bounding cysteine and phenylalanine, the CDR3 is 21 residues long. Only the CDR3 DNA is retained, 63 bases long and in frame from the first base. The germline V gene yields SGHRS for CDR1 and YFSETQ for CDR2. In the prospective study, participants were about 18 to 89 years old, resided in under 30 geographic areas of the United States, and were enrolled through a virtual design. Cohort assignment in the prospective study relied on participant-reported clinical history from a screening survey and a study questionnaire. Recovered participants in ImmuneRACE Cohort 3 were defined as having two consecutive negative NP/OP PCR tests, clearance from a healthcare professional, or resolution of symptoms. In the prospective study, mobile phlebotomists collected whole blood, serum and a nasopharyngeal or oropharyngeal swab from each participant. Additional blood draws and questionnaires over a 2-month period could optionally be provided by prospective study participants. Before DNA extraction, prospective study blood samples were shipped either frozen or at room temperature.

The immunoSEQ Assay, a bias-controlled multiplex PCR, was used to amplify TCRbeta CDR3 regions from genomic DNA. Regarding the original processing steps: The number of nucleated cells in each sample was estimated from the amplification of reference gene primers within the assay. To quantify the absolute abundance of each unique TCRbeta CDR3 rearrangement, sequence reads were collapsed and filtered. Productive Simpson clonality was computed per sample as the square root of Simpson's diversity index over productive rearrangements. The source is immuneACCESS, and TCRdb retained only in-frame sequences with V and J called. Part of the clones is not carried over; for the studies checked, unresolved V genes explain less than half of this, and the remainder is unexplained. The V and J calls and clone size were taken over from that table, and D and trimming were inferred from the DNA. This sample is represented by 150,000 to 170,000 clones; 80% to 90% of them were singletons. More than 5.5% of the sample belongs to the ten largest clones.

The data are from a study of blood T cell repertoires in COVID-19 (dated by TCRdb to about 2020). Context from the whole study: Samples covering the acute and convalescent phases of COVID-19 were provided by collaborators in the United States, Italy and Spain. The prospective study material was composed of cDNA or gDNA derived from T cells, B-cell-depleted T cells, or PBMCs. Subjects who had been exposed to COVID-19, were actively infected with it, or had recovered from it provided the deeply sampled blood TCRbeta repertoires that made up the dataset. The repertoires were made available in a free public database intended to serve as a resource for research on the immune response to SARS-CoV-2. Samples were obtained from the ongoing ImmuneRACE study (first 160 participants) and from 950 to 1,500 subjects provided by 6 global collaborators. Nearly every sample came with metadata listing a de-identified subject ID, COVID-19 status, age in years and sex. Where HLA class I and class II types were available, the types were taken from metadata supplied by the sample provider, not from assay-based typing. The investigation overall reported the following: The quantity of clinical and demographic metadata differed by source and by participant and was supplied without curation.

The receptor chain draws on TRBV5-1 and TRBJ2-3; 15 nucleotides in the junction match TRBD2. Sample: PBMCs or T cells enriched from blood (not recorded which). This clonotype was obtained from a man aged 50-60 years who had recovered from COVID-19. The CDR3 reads CASSLWTGLAGGKTRTDTQYF. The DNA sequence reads TGCGCCAGCAGCTTGTGGACGGGACTAGCGGGGGGAAAAACCCGCACAGATACGCAGTATTTT. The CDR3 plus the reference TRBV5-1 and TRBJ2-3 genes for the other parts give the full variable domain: KAGVTQTPRYLIKTRGQQVTLSCSPISGHRSVSWYQQTPGQGLQFLFEYFSETQRNKGNFPGRFSGRQFSNSRSEMNVSTLELGDSALYLCASSLWTGLAGGKTRTDTQYFGPGTRLTVL.